The clone carrying this T cell receptor beta chain was seen repeatedly, ten times or more. Enrolled during active infection, Seattle patients were then followed longitudinally. With 5 bases clipped from V and 5 bases from J, the junction kept 8 bases outside the gene matches. The CDR3 runs to 15 residues. Germline assignment: CDR1 LNHDA and CDR2 SQIVND (reference sequence). The record originates from a study of blood T cell repertoires in COVID-19. Study in general: From the United States, Italy and Spain came samples of acute and convalescent COVID-19. T cells, B-cell-depleted T cells, or PBMCs provided the cDNA or gDNA that served as material.

TCRdb's table, derived via immunoSEQ multiplex PCR, lists solely in-frame clones and lacks some. The sample contains about 220,000 clones, 85% of which appear only once. Sequenced material: peripheral blood. The chain links TRBV19 to TRBJ2-3, with 9 bases matching TRBD2. The clonotype originates from a woman aged 70 to 79 with COVID-19, enrolled during active disease. In nucleotides, the CDR3 is TGTGCCAGTAGTTCAATAGCGGGAGCCATAGATACGCAGTATTTT. Amino acids: CASSSIAGAIDTQYF.